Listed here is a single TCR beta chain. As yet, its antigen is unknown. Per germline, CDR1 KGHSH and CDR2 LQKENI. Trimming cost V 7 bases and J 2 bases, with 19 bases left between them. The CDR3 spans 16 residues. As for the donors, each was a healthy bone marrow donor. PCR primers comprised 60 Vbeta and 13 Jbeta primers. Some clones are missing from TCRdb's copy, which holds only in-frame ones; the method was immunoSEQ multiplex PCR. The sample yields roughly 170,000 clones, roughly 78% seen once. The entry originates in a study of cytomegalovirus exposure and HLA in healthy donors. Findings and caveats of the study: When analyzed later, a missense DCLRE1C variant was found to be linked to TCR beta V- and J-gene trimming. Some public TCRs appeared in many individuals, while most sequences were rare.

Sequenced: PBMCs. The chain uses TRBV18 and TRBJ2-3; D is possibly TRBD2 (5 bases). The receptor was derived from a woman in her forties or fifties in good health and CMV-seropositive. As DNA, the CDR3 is TGTGCCAGCTTCTCAATCATCGGGAATTTCACAGATACGCAGTATTTT. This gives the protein CASFSIIGNFTDTQYF.